This T cell receptor (beta chain) was captured in a study of T-cell memory formation after mild COVID-19. Overall study results and limits: Contracting CD8+ clones were enriched in EMRA, CD4+ mainly in CM and EM. Clones contracting over day 15 to 85 were CD4/CD8 balanced, with later expanders leaning CD4+.

The V and J ends lost 2 bases and 1 base, in that order; junction bases with no gene match: 6. There are 16 residues in the CDR3. Germline V lookup: CDR1 MGHRA, CDR2 YSYEKL. Employing constant-segment primers, 5'RACE generated TCR alpha and TCR beta cDNA libraries bearing sample barcodes and UMIs. From the 5' RACE reads, TCRdb called clonotypes with MiXCR, one entry per CDR3 protein. Of 65,000 to 100,000 distinct CDR3 sequences listed, 9.5% to 15% are singletons. Concerning this clonotype: Antigen: not known.

The sequence came from a man aged 18 to 29 who had mild COVID-19 (a few samples of this study predate the infection). Cell type and time point are not known. The V gene is TRBV4-1, the J gene TRBJ1-2; 8 bases line up with TRBD1. Source material: PBMCs or a T cell subset sorted from them (not recorded which). CDR3 residues: CASSQLGQGLNYGYTF. The CDR3 DNA sequence: TGCGCCAGCAGCCAACTAGGACAGGGCCTTAACTATGGCTACACCTTC.